This TCR beta chain was documented in a study of CXCR3-negative and CXCR3-positive naive CD8 T cells. Study-wide results and caveats: CXCR3-positive naive cells had TRB CDR3s that were more hydrophobic than CXCR3-negative naive cells had.

Looked up from germline, CDR1 is SGHVS and CDR2 is FNYEAQ. The CDR3 is made up of 18 amino acids. Preparation of TRB cDNA libraries relied on 5' RACE carrying UMI labels. TCRdb derives one entry per CDR3 protein from the 5' RACE reads, leaving out DNA. This table lists about 92,000 distinct CDR3 sequences. About this clonotype: Antigen unknown.

The source material was naive CXCR3+ CD8+ T cells from blood. Regarding subset: CD45RO-CCR7+CD27+CD95- naive CD8+ T cells expressing CXCR3 (TNR3+). This sequence was found in a human donor in good health. Some clones in this sample may be carry-over from other donors' samples. V usage is TRBV7-6 and J usage is TRBJ2-3; TCRdb selects TRBD2, and the lack of DNA leaves this call unchecked. CDR3 residues: CASSLLRGPGQRRDTQYF.